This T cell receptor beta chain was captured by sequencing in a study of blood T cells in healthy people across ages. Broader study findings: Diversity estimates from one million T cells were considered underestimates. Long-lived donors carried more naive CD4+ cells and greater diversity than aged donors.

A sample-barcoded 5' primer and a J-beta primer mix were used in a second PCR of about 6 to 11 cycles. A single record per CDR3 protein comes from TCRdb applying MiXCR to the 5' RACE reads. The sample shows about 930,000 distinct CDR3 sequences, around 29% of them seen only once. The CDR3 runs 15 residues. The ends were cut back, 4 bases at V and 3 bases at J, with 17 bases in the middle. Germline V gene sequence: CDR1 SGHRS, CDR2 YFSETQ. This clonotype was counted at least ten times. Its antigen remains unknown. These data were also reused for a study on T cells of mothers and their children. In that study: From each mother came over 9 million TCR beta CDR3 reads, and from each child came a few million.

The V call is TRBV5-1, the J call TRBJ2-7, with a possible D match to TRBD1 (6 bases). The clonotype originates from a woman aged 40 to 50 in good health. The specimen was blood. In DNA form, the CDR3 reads TGCGCCAGCAGCCCCCCCGGGACACCCTACTACGAGCAGTACTTC. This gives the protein CASSPPGTPYYEQYF.